These 17 T cell receptor beta chains originate from one sample sequenced in a study of shared clonotypes between healthy human individuals. Repertoires were generated with immunoSEQ multiplex PCR, while TCRdb's copy carries only in-frame clones and drops some. Found here are about 1,900,000 clones, approximately 94% of them singletons; the top ten hold roughly 1.2%. Naive CD8 cells comprised CD45RO-negative, CCR7-positively selected cells, excluding terminally differentiated effector memory CD45RA+ cells. Sequencing used naive CD8+ T cells sorted from blood. These receptors all stem from a man in his late teens or twenties in good health.

This rearrangement joins TRBV7-9 to TRBJ1-4; perhaps TRBD1 as D (5 bases). Trimming stripped 2 bases from V and 6 bases from J, with 16 bases between. CDR1 and CDR2 (germline): SEHNR, FQNEAQ (reference sequence). There are 16 residues in the CDR3. CDR3 region: CASSLQRQGGDEKLFF. The DNA of the CDR3 is TGTGCCAGCAGCTTACAAAGGCAGGGAGGGGATGAAAAACTGTTTTTT.

The gene calls are TRBV7-6 and TRBJ2-6; no definite D call. V was clipped by 2 bases and J by 3 bases, with 8 bases between them. CDR3 length equals 15 residues. Germline CDR1 is SGHVS and CDR2 is FNYEAQ. The CDR3 region has the DNA TGTGCCAGCAGCTTATCCCCTTATGGGGCCAACGTCCTGACTTTC. This sequence encodes CASSLSPYGANVLTF.

To note about this clone: The sample has other DNA sequences that encode this CDR3 too. The chain uses TRBV11-2 and TRBJ2-7, with unresolved D. CDR3 size: 15 residues. Germline V CDR1 and CDR2: SGHAT, FQNNGV. The germline V and J ends were trimmed by 0 bases and 1 base, with 10 bases remaining between them. The CDR3 protein is CASSLEAATSYEQYF. Here the CDR3 DNA reads TGTGCCAGCAGCTTAGAGGCAGCCACTTCCTACGAGCAGTACTTC.

The genes are TRBV18 and TRBJ2-5, with TRBD1 matching 10 bases. This CDR3 spans 15 amino acids. Germline V gene data show CDR1 as KGHSH and CDR2 as LQKENI. Germline trimming cut 2 bases from V and 2 bases from J; bases unmatched to any gene: 2. Written as DNA, the CDR3 is TGTGCCAGCTCACCAGCGGACAGGGGGCAAGAGACCCAGTACTTC. Protein sequence: CASSPADRGQETQYF.

The chain links TRBV4-3 to TRBJ2-2; D gene unclear. The V gene lost 0 bases and the J gene lost 4 bases, with 21 bases spanning the gap. Germline CDR1 reads LGHNA; CDR2 reads YSLEER. CDR3 length: 19 residues. Written as DNA, the CDR3 is TGCGCCAGCAGCCAAGAAGTTTACTCCGTCGCGCGGAGCACCGGGGAGCTGTTTTTT. Its translation is CASSQEVYSVARSTGELFF.

This clone was detected once. This chain joins TRBV5-1 and TRBJ2-5; 14 bases map to TRBD2. Germline V gene data show CDR1 as SGHRS and CDR2 as YFSETQ. Trimming removed 4 bases from V and 2 bases from J; junction bases left unmatched: 4. This CDR3 is 16 amino acids long. CDR3 coding DNA: TGCGCCAGCAGCACGGGGACTAGCGGGAGACAAGAGACCCAGTACTTC. Amino acids: CASSTGTSGRQETQYF.

The chain employs TRBV13 and TRBJ1-1; D gene unclear. In germline, CDR1 is PRHDT, CDR2 FYEKMQ (reference sequence). V lost 1 base and J lost 3, with 6 bases in between. The CDR3 consists of 13 residues. CDR3 nucleotides: TGTGCCAGCAGCTTAGCTGGGCACACTGAAGCTTTCTTT. Encoded protein: CASSLAGHTEAFF.

Points on this clone: Additional DNA sequences in this sample encode the identical CDR3. The rearrangement links TRBV10-3 to TRBJ1-6; D gene unclear. CDR1 ENHRY and CDR2 SYGVKD come from the germline V gene. The CDR3 has 15 residues. Trimming took off 2 bases at V and 0 bases at J, with 5 bases between the two ends. The CDR3 DNA sequence: TGTGCCATCAGTGAGGAGGGCTCCTATAATTCACCCCTCCACTTT. It yields the protein CAISEEGSYNSPLHF.

The V and J genes are TRBV9 and TRBJ1-3, with D unresolved. The V gene's germline CDR1 is SGDLS and CDR2 YYNGEE. This CDR3 spans 17 amino acids. With 0 bases removed from V and 0 bases from J, the gap between germline ends came to 13 bases. This CDR3 reads CASSVGNYLDSGNTIYF. DNA of the CDR3: TGTGCCAGCAGCGTAGGAAACTATCTTGACTCTGGAAACACCATATATTTT.

The chain recombines TRBV21-1 with TRBJ2-7. TRBV21-1 corresponds to a pseudogene. CDR3 size: 13 residues. The CDR3 DNA reads as TGTGCCAGCAGCAAATGTACCCACCACGAGCAGTACTTC. Translating gives CASSKCTHHEQYF.

J is TRBJ1-2 and V is TRBV6-5; D is possibly TRBD1 (5 bases). V dropped 8 bases and J dropped 3 bases, with 13 bases sitting between them. Germline V gene data show CDR1 as MNHEY and CDR2 as SVGAGI. The CDR3 is 13 amino acids. The CDR3 DNA is TGTGCCAGCTCCCAGGGCAGGGACTATGGCTACACCTTC. Translated: CASSQGRDYGYTF.

The chain is built from TRBV1 and TRBJ2-7; the table names TRBD2, a call not compared with the DNA. TRBV1 is a pseudogene segment. The CDR3 covers 19 residues. The CDR3 is CTSSQDGSGRVRGPYEQYF. Written as DNA, the CDR3 is TGCACCAGCAGCCAAGATGGTAGCGGGAGGGTTAGGGGACCCTACGAGCAGTACTTC.

As to this clone: Other DNA sequences from this sample encode an identical CDR3 as well. The chain uses TRBV19 and TRBJ2-7; D tentatively fits TRBD1 or TRBD2 (6 bases each). With 1 base removed from V and 6 bases from J, the gap between germline ends came to 13 bases. The CDR3 contains 14 residues. CDR1 LNHDA and CDR2 SQIVND come from the germline V gene (reference sequence). As DNA, the CDR3 is TGTGCCAGTAGTATAGTAACGGGGGCCGGCGAGCAGTACTTC. It encodes CASSIVTGAGEQYF. The complete variable domain, with remaining parts taken from reference TRBV19 and TRBJ2-7, reads DGGITQSPKYLFRKEGQNVTLSCEQNLNHDAMYWYRQDPGQGLRLIYYSQIVNDFQKGDIAEGYSVSREKKESFPLTVTSAQKNPTAFYLCASSIVTGAGEQYFGPGTRLTVT.

The rearrangement uses TRBV27 and TRBJ2-7; perhaps TRBD2 as D (5 bases). CDR1 is MNHEY, CDR2 SMNVEV, per germline (reference sequence). The ends were cut back, 0 bases at V and 5 bases at J, with 17 bases in the middle. The CDR3 runs to 16 residues. The CDR3 sequence is CASSLSYGEAGNEQYF. The CDR3 bases are TGTGCCAGCAGTTTATCCTACGGGGAAGCTGGGAACGAGCAGTACTTC.

The chain uses TRBV4-2 and TRBJ2-1; 9 bases fit TRBD2. V was clipped by 0 bases and J by 5 bases; unmatched bases: 8. The germline gives CDR1 LGHNA, CDR2 YNFKEQ. This CDR3 has 17 amino acids. CDR3 amino acids: CASSQDPPAGGNNEQFF. The CDR3, as DNA: TGTGCCAGCAGCCAAGATCCTCCAGCGGGAGGAAACAATGAGCAGTTCTTC.

This clone appeared a single time. The genes are TRBV4-1 and TRBJ2-7; either TRBD1 or TRBD2 may supply D (6 bases each). CDR1 is MGHRA, CDR2 YSYEKL, per germline. There are 15 residues in the CDR3. The V end was cut by 1 base, the J end by 3 bases, with 13 bases between. CDR3 nucleotide sequence: TGCGCCAGCAGCCAAGGGAGGGGGACCAACTACGAGCAGTACTTC. It codes for CASSQGRGTNYEQYF.

The V gene is TRBV7-2, the J gene TRBJ1-3; D unresolved. Germline CDR1 and CDR2: SGHTA and FQGNSA. The germline V and J ends were trimmed by 5 bases and 0 bases, with 14 bases remaining between them. This CDR3 has 16 residues. The CDR3 spells CASSPSRLNSGNTIYF. The CDR3 DNA follows: TGTGCCAGCAGCCCGTCCCGACTCAACTCTGGAAACACCATATATTTT.